This entry is about one TCR beta chain. The antigen is unknown. For ophthalmopathy patients, the Clinical Activity Score was at least 3 and the NOSPECS grade at least 4; duration was under 3 months. Patients showing uncontrolled infection, other autoimmune disease, pregnancy or lactation were ineligible. The sample is drawn from a study of T cells in Graves' hyperthyroidism and ophthalmopathy. Amplified TCR beta CDR3 regions derived from RNA transcripts. The TCR CDR3 first-round RT-PCR relied on the HTBI primer set. TCRdb ran MiXCR on the multiplex PCR reads and lists one entry per CDR3 protein. The table has about 600,000 distinct CDR3 sequences, 13% to 15% seen once. CDR3 size: 13 residues. Between the trimmed V and J ends, which lost 5 bases and 7 bases, there was a span of 12 bases. CDR1 is SGDLS, CDR2 YYNGEE, per germline. Study observations and caveats: Through a model of 13 V-J features, ophthalmopathy was separated from stable hyperthyroidism.

This clonotype was obtained from a young woman with Graves' ophthalmopathy. The chain is built from TRBV9 and TRBJ2-2, with D possibly TRBD1 on 6 matching bases. Sequencing input: blood. CDR3 bases: TGTGCCAGCAGTACAGGGTCAGTCGGGGAGCTGTTTTTT. This gives the protein CASSTGSVGELFF.